This is a list of T cell receptor beta chains from one sample in a study of blood T cell repertoires in COVID-19. Repertoires were generated with immunoSEQ multiplex PCR, while TCRdb's copy carries only in-frame clones and drops some. In the table there are more than 80,000 clones, around 80% of which are singletons. Sequenced sample: peripheral blood. Receptor source: a man at least 80 years old with COVID-19, enrolled during active disease. The CDR3 runs from the conserved cysteine through the conserved F or W. D genes are given only for firm matches. Clone size is not always given. Where it is, it says once, few, many or a class for expanded clones.

clone size	V gene	D gene	J gene	CDR3 protein	CDR3 DNA
few	TRBV12-3/TRBV12-4	NA	TRBJ1-1	CASSWGERTEAFF	TGTGCCAGCAGTTGGGGAGAGAGGACTGAAGCTTTCTTT
NA	TRBV2	TRBD1	TRBJ1-1	CASSEEAGGYTEAFF	TGTGCCAGCAGTGAAGAGGCAGGGGGGTACACTGAAGCTTTCTTT
NA	TRBV6-6	NA	TRBJ2-7	CASSYSTKLLQEQYF	TGTGCCAGCAGTTACTCGACCAAGCTACTACAAGAGCAGTACTTC
NA	TRBV4-2	NA	TRBJ2-2	CASSHSAGSQNTGELFF	TGTGCCAGCAGCCACTCGGCGGGCAGCCAGAACACCGGGGAGCTGTTTTTT
NA	TRBV5-4	TRBD2	TRBJ2-3	CASSLFEREGADTQYF	TGTGCCAGCAGCTTGTTCGAGCGGGAGGGCGCAGATACGCAGTATTTT
NA	TRBV6-5	NA	TRBJ1-3	CASLRGNTIYF	TGTGCCAGCCTACGGGGAAACACCATATATTTT
NA	TRBV27	NA	TRBJ2-1	CASSLVAATYNEQFF	TGTGCCAGCAGTTTAGTAGCGGCCACCTACAATGAGCAGTTCTTC
NA	TRBV11-3	NA	TRBJ2-1	CASSLAAGRNEQFF	TGTGCCAGCAGCTTAGCTGCCGGTCGGAATGAGCAGTTCTTC
once	TRBV18	TRBD1	TRBJ1-2	CASSPRIEGTGVSYGYTF	TGTGCCAGCTCACCACGAATCGAAGGAACAGGGGTGAGCTATGGCTACACCTTC
NA	TRBV19	NA	TRBJ1-5	CASTPRHRYSNQPQHF	TGTGCCAGTACCCCCCGTCACAGGTATAGCAATCAGCCCCAGCATTTT
NA	TRBV14	NA	TRBJ2-1	CASSQGQRGSEQFF	TGTGCCAGCAGCCAAGGACAAAGGGGAAGTGAGCAGTTCTTC
NA	TRBV29-1	TRBD1	TRBJ1-2	CSSSGQGYYGYTF	TGCAGCTCTTCCGGACAGGGGTACTATGGCTACACCTTC
NA	TRBV6-1	NA	TRBJ2-7	CASSERSDSRYEQYF	TGTGCCAGCAGTGAAAGGTCCGACTCCCGCTACGAGCAGTACTTC
NA	TRBV6-1	NA	TRBJ1-5	CASSDRDSNQPQHF	TGTGCCAGCAGTGACAGGGATAGCAATCAGCCCCAGCATTTT
once	TRBV15	NA	TRBJ1-1	CATSRDRGVFVF	TGTGCCACCAGCAGAGATAGGGGCGTATTTGTCTTT
NA	TRBV19	NA	TRBJ1-1	CASSSVPNTEAFF	TGTGCCAGTAGTTCCGTCCCGAACACTGAAGCTTTCTTT
NA	TRBV4-1	TRBD2	TRBJ2-4	CASSPLLAGGPNIQYF	TGCGCCAGCAGCCCTCTACTAGCGGGAGGGCCAAACATTCAGTACTTC
NA	TRBV19	TRBD2	TRBJ2-5	CASSITGTSGTQYF	TGTGCCAGTAGCATAACCGGGACTAGCGGGACCCAGTACTTC
NA	TRBV5-1	TRBD1	TRBJ2-5	CASSLRQGQETQYF	TGCGCCAGCAGCCTGAGACAGGGACAAGAGACCCAGTACTTC
many	TRBV3-1/TRBV3-2	TRBD1	TRBJ1-5	CASSQEFTGTGSNQPQHF	TGTGCCAGCAGCCAAGAGTTCACCGGGACAGGGAGCAATCAGCCCCAGCATTTT
NA	TRBV6-5	TRBD2	TRBJ2-1	CASSPSGRGSNEQFF	TGTGCCAGCAGCCCAAGCGGGAGGGGGAGCAATGAGCAGTTCTTC
NA	TRBV5-1	TRBD2	TRBJ2-1	CASSLEGLAASYNEQFF	TGCGCCAGCAGCTTAGAGGGACTAGCGGCATCCTACAATGAGCAGTTCTTC
NA	TRBV7-8	TRBD2	TRBJ2-2	CASSTLAGGVDGELFF	TGTGCCAGCAGCACCCTAGCGGGGGGGGTGGACGGGGAGCTGTTTTTT
NA	TRBV27	TRBD2	TRBJ2-7	CASSPGTSGSYEQYF	TGTGCCAGCAGTCCTGGGACTAGCGGGAGCTACGAGCAGTACTTC
NA	TRBV11-3	TRBD2	TRBJ2-7	CASSVGTSGTEQYF	TGTGCCAGCAGCGTCGGGACTAGCGGGACCGAGCAGTACTTC
NA	TRBV7-9	NA	TRBJ2-3	CASSVGQLTDTQYF	TGTGCCAGCAGCGTGGGACAACTCACAGATACGCAGTATTTT
NA	TRBV4-2	TRBD2	TRBJ2-3	CASSQGRREGRDTQYF	TGTGCCAGCAGCCAAGGGAGGCGGGAGGGCCGAGATACGCAGTATTTT
once	TRBV29-1	NA	TRBJ1-1	CSVSGTWNTEAFF	TGCAGCGTTTCCGGGACATGGAACACTGAAGCTTTCTTT
NA	TRBV27	NA	TRBJ2-5	CASSRAVGGRGETQYF	TGTGCCAGCAGTAGGGCAGTTGGGGGCCGGGGAGAGACCCAGTACTTC
NA	TRBV7-8	TRBD2	TRBJ2-7	CASTQAGADEQYF	TGTGCCAGCACCCAAGCGGGGGCCGACGAGCAGTACTTC
NA	TRBV11-3	NA	TRBJ1-1	CASSSQENTEAFF	TGTGCCAGCAGCTCCCAGGAGAACACTGAAGCTTTCTTT
NA	TRBV19	NA	TRBJ2-5	CASSRDMMETQYF	TGTGCCAGTAGTAGGGACATGATGGAGACCCAGTACTTC
NA	TRBV9	TRBD1	TRBJ2-7	CASSADRGAREQYF	TGTGCCAGCAGCGCGGACAGGGGGGCGCGCGAGCAGTACTTC
NA	TRBV5-1	TRBD2	TRBJ2-7	CASSRDSGRYSYEQYF	TGCGCCAGCAGCCGCGATAGCGGGAGGTACTCCTACGAGCAGTACTTC
once	TRBV28	TRBD1	TRBJ1-4	CASSLYGTANEKLFF	TGTGCCAGCAGTTTATACGGGACAGCTAATGAAAAACTGTTTTTT
few	TRBV24-1	TRBD2	TRBJ2-1	CATSDPASGSGGYNEQFF	TGTGCCACCAGTGATCCTGCTAGCGGGAGTGGGGGTTACAATGAGCAGTTCTTC
NA	TRBV7-3	TRBD2	TRBJ2-3	CASTSGSGYTQYF	TGTGCCAGCACTAGCGGGAGTGGATATACGCAGTATTTT
NA	TRBV10-3	NA	TRBJ2-5	CAISSPPGILETQYF	TGTGCCATCAGCTCCCCTCCGGGGATTTTGGAGACCCAGTACTTC
NA	TRBV6-6	NA	TRBJ2-1	CASSDGLPPYEQFF	TGTGCCAGCAGTGACGGACTTCCCCCTTATGAGCAGTTCTTC
NA	TRBV5-4	TRBD1	TRBJ2-7	CASSSRLGQGHEQYF	TGTGCCAGCAGCTCACGCCTAGGACAGGGCCACGAGCAGTACTTC
NA	TRBV9	NA	TRBJ1-2	CASSVGRGYGYTF	TGTGCCAGCAGCGTAGGCAGGGGCTATGGCTACACCTTC
NA	TRBV7-9	NA	TRBJ2-7	CASSLTSSYEQYF	TGTGCCAGCAGCTTGACATCCTCCTACGAGCAGTACTTC
NA	TRBV5-1	NA	TRBJ1-1	CASSQDTEAFF	TGCGCCAGCAGCCAGGACACTGAAGCTTTCTTT
NA	TRBV27	NA	TRBJ1-1	CASSDGVWNTEAFF	TGTGCCAGCAGCGACGGGGTGTGGAACACTGAAGCTTTCTTT